These 24 T cell receptor beta chains share one sample of origin, sequenced in a study of blood T cells in healthy people across ages. Primers used in a second PCR of about 7 to 12 cycles were a sample-barcoded 5' primer and a J-beta primer mix. In TCRdb, the 5' RACE reads were re-called with MiXCR into one record per CDR3 protein. The repertoire consists of hundreds of thousands of distinct CDR3 sequences, with roughly 29% occurring once and the leading ten covering roughly 28%. Sequencing was performed on blood. These receptors were obtained from a woman in her 70s in good health.

The V gene is TRBV20-1, the J gene TRBJ2-7; D tentatively reads TRBD1 or TRBD2 (5 bases each). Trimming removed 3 bases from V and 0 bases from J, with 15 bases in between. The CDR3 is 15 residues long. CDR1 and CDR2 (germline): DFQATT, SNEGSKA (reference sequence). CDR3 in DNA: TGCAGTGCTAGTCGAATGGGGGTTGGCTCCTACGAGCAGTACTTC. Residues: CSASRMGVGSYEQYF.

J is TRBJ2-2 and V is TRBV5-1; D remains ambiguous. Germline-derived CDR1 and CDR2 are SGHRS and YFSETQ. The V and J ends lost 4 bases and 6 bases respectively, with 16 bases between them. The CDR3 extends over 15 amino acids. The CDR3, as DNA: TGCGCCAGCAGCGTGGGCAACTCGGGCTCCGGGGAGCTGTTTTTT. As protein: CASSVGNSGSGELFF.

Here the CDR3 reads CASSYVRADTGELFF. CDR3 nucleotide sequence: TGTGCCAGCAGTTACGTGCGGGCGGACACCGGGGAGCTGTTTTTT. The V call is TRBV6-2 or TRBV6-3, the J call TRBJ2-2; possibly TRBD2 for D (5 bases). V was pared by 2 bases and J by 3 bases, with 10 bases between. The CDR3 spans 15 residues. Germline CDR1 MNHEY, CDR2 SVGEGT.

J is TRBJ1-1 and V is TRBV7-2, with no clear D. Germline loops: CDR1 SGHTA, CDR2 FQGNSA. Trimming left V 3 bases short and J 7 bases short, with 12 bases between. The CDR3 contains 13 residues. DNA for the CDR3: TGTGCCAGCAGCTTGCATATCTGGCTTGAAGCTTTCTTT. Translated, it gives CASSLHIWLEAFF.

This clonotype showed up just a few times. The J gene is TRBJ2-2, the V gene TRBV7-2; maybe TRBD2 (6 bases). Germline assignment: CDR1 SGHTA and CDR2 FQGNSA. The CDR3 is 16 amino acids. V was shortened by 4 bases and J by 7 bases, with 19 bases between the two germline ends. CDR3 DNA sequence: TGTGCCAGCAGCTGGGTAGCGGTAAAACAGATCGGGGAGCTGTTTTTT. Its protein is CASSWVAVKQIGELFF.

This clonotype showed up just a few times. V and J are TRBV9 and TRBJ2-5, with D perhaps TRBD2 (6 bases). Trimming left V 0 bases short and J 5 bases short, with 20 bases between. The CDR3 contains 17 residues. The V gene's germline CDR1 is SGDLS and CDR2 YYNGEE. Here the CDR3 reads CASSVDGGYPERETQYF. CDR3 nucleotides: TGTGCCAGCAGCGTAGACGGAGGGTATCCAGAGAGGGAGACCCAGTACTTC. The entire variable domain, with the rest obtained from reference TRBV9 and TRBJ2-5, is as follows: DSGVTQTPKHLITATGQRVTLRCSPRSGDLSVYWYQQSLDQGLQFLIQYYNGEERAKGNILERFSAQQFPDLHSELNLSSLELGDSALYFCASSVDGGYPERETQYFGPGTRLLVL.

This clonotype occurred a few times. The V and J genes are TRBV4-1 and TRBJ2-2, with D possibly being TRBD2 (6 bases). Germline V gene lookup returns CDR1 MGHRA and CDR2 YSYEKL. This CDR3 is 15 amino acids long. Deletions cut 3 bases from V and 0 bases from J, with 8 bases between. DNA for the CDR3: TGCGCCAGCAGCCAGGTAGCGGCGAACACCGGGGAGCTGTTTTTT. The encoded protein is CASSQVAANTGELFF.

This clonotype occurred a few times. V gene TRBV7-2 combines with J gene TRBJ2-1, with 7 nucleotides matching TRBD1. Trimming at V came to 2 bases and at J to 12 bases, leaving 4 bases not matched to a gene. CDR3 length: 12 residues. Germline V gene data show CDR1 as SGHTA and CDR2 as FQGNSA. CDR3 sequence reads: CASSLSGQRQFF. CDR3 sequence (DNA): TGTGCCAGCAGCTTATCGGGACAGCGGCAGTTCTTC.

This clonotype turned up a few times. The gene calls are TRBV12-3 or TRBV12-4 and TRBJ2-3; 7 bases line up with TRBD2. V lost 8 bases and J lost 1; bases outside the gene matches: 9. This CDR3 region has 15 residues. CDR3 in amino acids: CASGGEGARTDTQYF. CDR3 in DNA: TGTGCCAGCGGGGGGGAAGGAGCCCGCACAGATACGCAGTATTTT.

This clonotype turned up a few times. CDR3 coding DNA: TGTGCCAGCAGCCAAGAACGGCAAGCCTACGAGCAGTACTTC. This gives the protein CASSQERQAYEQYF. The rearrangement uses TRBV4-2 and TRBJ2-5; no clear D gene. The assigned J gene may be wrong: the sequence end matches TRBJ2-7 better. Germline values: CDR1 LGHNA, CDR2 YNFKEQ. CDR3 length equals 14 residues.

This clonotype appeared a few times. The chain joins TRBV6-1 to TRBJ2-5; 7 bases match TRBD1. Germline values: CDR1 MNHNS, CDR2 SASEGT. Losses at the gene ends were 6 bases for V and 3 bases for J; bases not matched to a gene: 1. This CDR3 is 12 amino acids long. CDR3 nucleotide sequence: TGTGCCAGCAGGACAGGGAAAGAGACCCAGTACTTC. Encoded protein: CASRTGKETQYF.

This clonotype was recorded many times. The chain employs TRBV25-1 and TRBJ2-1; no reliable D call. Germline values: CDR1 MGHDK, CDR2 SYGVNS. The CDR3 is 16 residues long. Trimming left V 2 bases short and J 0 bases short, with 11 bases between. The CDR3 DNA reads as TGTGCCAGCAGTGAAACAAACAGTCGCTCCTACAATGAGCAGTTCTTC. The encoded protein is CASSETNSRSYNEQFF.

The V and J genes are TRBV4-2 and TRBJ2-5, with D unclear. The assigned J gene may be wrong: the sequence end matches TRBJ2-1 better. The CDR3 spans 15 residues. Germline CDR1 and CDR2: LGHNA and YNFKEQ. The CDR3 here is CASSQATVVPNEQFF. Written as DNA, the CDR3 is TGTGCCAGCAGCCAAGCTACAGTCGTTCCTAATGAGCAGTTCTTC.

This clonotype has at least ten counts. This chain connects TRBV7-6 to TRBJ2-5; 8 nucleotides line up with TRBD2. With 4 bases clipped from V and 5 bases from J, the junction kept 6 bases outside the gene matches. The CDR3 extends over 14 amino acids. The germline CDR1 and CDR2 sequences are SGHVS and FNYEAQ. The DNA of the CDR3 is TGTGCCAGCAGCTCGAGCGGGAGTGGTGAGACCCAGTACTTC. It specifies CASSSSGSGETQYF.

This clonotype was recorded a few times. The rearrangement joins TRBV29-1 to TRBJ2-1; D possibly matches TRBD1 or TRBD2 (5 bases each). CDR1 is SQVTM and CDR2 is ANQGSEA in the germline V gene. The CDR3 is made up of 13 amino acids. Trimming left V 7 bases short and J 9 bases short, with 19 bases between. CDR3 amino acids: CSAQAGLGVEQFF. For the CDR3, the DNA is TGCAGCGCACAAGCCGGATTGGGGGTTGAGCAGTTCTTC.

This clonotype was found a few times. This chain links TRBV28 with TRBJ2-1; D perhaps matches TRBD1 (5 bases). From germline, CDR1 is MDHEN and CDR2 SYDVKM. Trimming pared 6 bases from V and 2 bases from J, leaving 8 bases between. The CDR3 sequence is 13 residues long. The CDR3 reads CASSRETYNEQFF. CDR3 DNA sequence: TGTGCCAGCAGCAGGGAAACCTACAATGAGCAGTTCTTC.

This clonotype appeared a few times. The rearrangement links TRBV3-1 to TRBJ2-1; no clear D. Germline V CDR1 and CDR2: LGHDT, YNNKEL (reference sequence). The CDR3 totals 12 residues. The ends were cut back, 2 bases at V and 4 bases at J, with 3 bases in the middle. The CDR3 here is CASSQNYNEQFF. The CDR3 bases are TGTGCCAGCAGCCAAAATTACAATGAGCAGTTCTTC.

This chain connects TRBV7-3 to TRBJ2-3; 7 nucleotides match TRBD2. Germline V gives CDR1 SGHTA, CDR2 FQGTGA. The CDR3 covers 16 residues. V lost 5 bases to trimming and J lost 6 bases; unmatched junction nucleotides: 14. CDR3 in DNA: TGTGCCAGCAGCCCTTCCGTGGCGGGAGTGGGGGATACGCAGTATTTT. Its protein is CASSPSVAGVGDTQYF.

This sequence joins TRBV10-3 and TRBJ1-5; the D is unclear. The CDR3 covers 14 residues. The germline gives CDR1 ENHRY, CDR2 SYGVKD. Trimming cost V 2 bases and J 2 bases, with 7 bases left between them. The CDR3 DNA reads as TGTGCCATCAGTGAGGGGCCCGGCAATCAGCCCCAGCATTTT. Protein: CAISEGPGNQPQHF.

This clonotype has a handful of counts. The V call is TRBV14, the J call TRBJ2-3; 8 bases line up with TRBD1. The CDR3 length is 15 residues. Germline trimming cut 4 bases from V and 4 bases from J; bases unmatched to any gene: 7. From germline, CDR1 is SGHDN and CDR2 FVKESK. The CDR3, as DNA: TGTGCCAGCAGCCTTGGACAGGGTGGTGCAGATACGCAGTATTTT. Translated: CASSLGQGGADTQYF.

In nucleotides, the CDR3 is TGCAGTGCTAGTTTAGGGCCAAAAAATGAAAAACTGTTTTTT. Translated, it gives CSASLGPKNEKLFF. The chain combines TRBV20-1 with TRBJ1-4, with D uncertain. Germline CDR1 and CDR2: DFQATT and SNEGSKA (reference sequence). The V end lost 3 bases, the J end lost 5 bases, and 13 bases lay between the germline ends. The CDR3 loop spans 14 amino acids.

The rearrangement joins TRBV5-1 to TRBJ1-2, with D maybe TRBD1 (6 bases). This CDR3 is 16 amino acids long. Germline V gives CDR1 SGHRS, CDR2 YFSETQ. The V end was cut by 0 bases, the J end by 8 bases, with 20 bases between. CDR3 sequence reads: CASSLALQGTPDGYTF. Here the CDR3 DNA reads TGCGCCAGCAGCTTGGCCCTCCAGGGGACCCCAGACGGCTACACCTTC.

The V and J genes are TRBV6-4 and TRBJ2-1; the match to TRBD2 covers 9 bases. With 0 bases clipped from V and 4 bases from J, the junction kept 7 bases outside the gene matches. This CDR3 region has 17 residues. Germline CDR1 MRHNA, CDR2 SNTAGT. The CDR3 DNA is TGTGCCAGCAGTGACTCGGCGACTAGCGGAAAATACAATGAGCAGTTCTTC. This translates into CASSDSATSGKYNEQFF.

This clonotype was seen a handful of times. The rearrangement uses TRBV20-1 and TRBJ1-3; 10 nucleotides line up with TRBD1. The V and J ends lost 4 bases and 7 bases, in that order; junction bases with no gene match: 4. The CDR3 spans 13 residues. The germline gives CDR1 DFQATT, CDR2 SNEGSKA (reference sequence). The CDR3 region has the DNA TGCAGTGCTATAAGACAGGGGGCTAACACCATATATTTT. This translates into CSAIRQGANTIYF.